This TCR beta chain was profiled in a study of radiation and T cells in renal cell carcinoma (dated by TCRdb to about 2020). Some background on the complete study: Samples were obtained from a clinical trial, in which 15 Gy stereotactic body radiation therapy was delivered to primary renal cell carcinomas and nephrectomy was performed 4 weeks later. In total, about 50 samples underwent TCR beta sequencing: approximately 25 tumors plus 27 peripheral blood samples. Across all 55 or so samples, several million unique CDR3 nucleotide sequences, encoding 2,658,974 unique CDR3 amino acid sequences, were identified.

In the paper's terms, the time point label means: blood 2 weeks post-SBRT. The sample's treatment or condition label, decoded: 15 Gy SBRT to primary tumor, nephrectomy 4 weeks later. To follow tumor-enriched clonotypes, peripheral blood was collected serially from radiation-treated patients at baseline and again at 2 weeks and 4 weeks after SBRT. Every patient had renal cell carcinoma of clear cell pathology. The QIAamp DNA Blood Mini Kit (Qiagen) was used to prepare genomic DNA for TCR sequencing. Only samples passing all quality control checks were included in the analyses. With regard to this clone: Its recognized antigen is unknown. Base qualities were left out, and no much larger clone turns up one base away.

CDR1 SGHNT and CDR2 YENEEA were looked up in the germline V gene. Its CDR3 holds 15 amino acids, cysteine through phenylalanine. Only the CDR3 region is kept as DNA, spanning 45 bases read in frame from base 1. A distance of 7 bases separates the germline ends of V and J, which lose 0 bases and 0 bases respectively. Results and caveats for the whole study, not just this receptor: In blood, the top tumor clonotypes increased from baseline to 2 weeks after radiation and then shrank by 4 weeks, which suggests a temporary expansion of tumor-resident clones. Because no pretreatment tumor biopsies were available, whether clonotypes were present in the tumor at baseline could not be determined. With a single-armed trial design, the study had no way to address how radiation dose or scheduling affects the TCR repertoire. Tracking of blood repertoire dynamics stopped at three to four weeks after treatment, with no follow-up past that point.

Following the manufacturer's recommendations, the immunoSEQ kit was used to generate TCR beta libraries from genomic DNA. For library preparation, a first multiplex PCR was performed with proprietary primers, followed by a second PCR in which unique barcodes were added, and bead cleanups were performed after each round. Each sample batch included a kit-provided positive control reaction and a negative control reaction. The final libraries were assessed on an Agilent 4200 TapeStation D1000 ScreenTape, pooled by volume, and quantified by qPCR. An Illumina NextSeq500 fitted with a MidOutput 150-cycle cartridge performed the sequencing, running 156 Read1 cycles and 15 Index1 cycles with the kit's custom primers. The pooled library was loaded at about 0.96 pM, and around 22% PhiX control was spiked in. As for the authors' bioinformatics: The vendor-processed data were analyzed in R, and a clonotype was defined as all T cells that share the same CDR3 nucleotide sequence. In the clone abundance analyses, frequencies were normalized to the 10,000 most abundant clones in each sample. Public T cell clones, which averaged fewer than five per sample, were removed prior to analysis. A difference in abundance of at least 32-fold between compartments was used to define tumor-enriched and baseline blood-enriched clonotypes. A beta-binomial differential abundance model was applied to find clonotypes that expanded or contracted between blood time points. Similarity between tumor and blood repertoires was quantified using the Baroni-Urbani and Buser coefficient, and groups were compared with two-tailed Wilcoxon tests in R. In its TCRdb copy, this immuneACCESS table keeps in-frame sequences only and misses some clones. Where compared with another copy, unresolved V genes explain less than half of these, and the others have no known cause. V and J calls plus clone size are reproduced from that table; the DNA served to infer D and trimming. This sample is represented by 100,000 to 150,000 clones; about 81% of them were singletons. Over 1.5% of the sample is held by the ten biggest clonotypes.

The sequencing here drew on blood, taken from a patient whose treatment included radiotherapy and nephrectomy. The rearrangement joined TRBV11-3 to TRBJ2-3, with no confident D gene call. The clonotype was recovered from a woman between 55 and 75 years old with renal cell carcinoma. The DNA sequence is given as TGTGCCAGCAGCTTAGAAGCCAGAAGCACAGATACGCAGTATTTT. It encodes CASSLEARSTDTQYF.